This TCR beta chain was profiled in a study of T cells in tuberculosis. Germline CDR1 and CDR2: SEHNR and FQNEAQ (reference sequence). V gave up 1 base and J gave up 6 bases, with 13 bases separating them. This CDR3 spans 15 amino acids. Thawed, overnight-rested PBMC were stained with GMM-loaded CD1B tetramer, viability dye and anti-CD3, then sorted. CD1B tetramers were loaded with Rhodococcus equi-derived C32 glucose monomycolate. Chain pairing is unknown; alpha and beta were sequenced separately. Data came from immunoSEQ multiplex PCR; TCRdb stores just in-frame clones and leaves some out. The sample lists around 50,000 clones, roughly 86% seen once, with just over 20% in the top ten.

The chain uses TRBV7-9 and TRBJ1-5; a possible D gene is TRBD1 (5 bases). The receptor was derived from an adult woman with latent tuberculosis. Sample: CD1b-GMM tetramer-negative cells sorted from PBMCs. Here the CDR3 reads CASSLGGREGQPQHF. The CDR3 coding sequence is TGTGCCAGCAGCTTAGGGGGCAGGGAGGGTCAGCCCCAGCATTTT.